These 6 T cell receptor beta chains originate from one sample sequenced in a study of regulatory T cells in long-lasting Graves disease. The time point is: newly diagnosed GD, antithyroid drugs for less than 3 months. Extracted RNA from PBMCs served as the source of the TCR library. The TCR beta library used iRepertoire HTBI primers with Arm-PCR amplification of CDR3. MiXCR, run by TCRdb on the multiplex PCR reads, gives a single entry per CDR3 protein. The table lists more than 300,000 distinct CDR3 sequences, 12% of them singletons. This sample also belongs to another study, concerning T cells in Graves' hyperthyroidism and ophthalmopathy.

The sequenced sample was peripheral blood mononuclear cells (PBMCs), obtained at new diagnosis, from a patient treated with antithyroid drugs. The receptors originated from a woman between 18 and 29 years old with Graves disease.

This clonotype was observed at least ten times. The rearrangement joins TRBV7-9 to TRBJ2-5, with D hard to call. V was pared by 1 base and J by 7 bases, with 10 bases between. The CDR3 runs 13 residues. Germline V gene lookup returns CDR1 SEHNR and CDR2 FQNEAQ (reference sequence). As DNA, the CDR3 is TGTGCCAGCAGCTTAGGTACGAAGGGGACCCAGTACTTC. Protein: CASSLGTKGTQYF.

This clonotype was observed at least ten times. The chain has TRBV12-3 or TRBV12-4 and TRBJ2-2; D remains unclear. Trimming took 3 bases from V and 3 from J, leaving 14 bases between them. This CDR3 contains 16 residues. CDR3 in DNA: TGTGCCAGCAGTTTTTTTCTGCCGGCGGACACCGGGGAGCTGTTTTTT. Its translation: CASSFFLPADTGELFF.

This clonotype was observed many times. This chain joins TRBV5-1 and TRBJ2-3, with a tentative D call TRBD2 (6 bases). The germline V gene encodes CDR1 SGHRS and CDR2 YFSETQ. The CDR3 has 16 amino acids. Trimming left V 0 bases short and J 4 bases short, with 15 bases between. The CDR3 DNA reads as TGCGCCAGCAGCTTGGCGGACTATACTCACGCAGATACGCAGTATTTT. Translated: CASSLADYTHADTQYF.

This chain joins TRBV6-1 and TRBJ1-3; D is unclear. Germline V gives CDR1 MNHNS, CDR2 SASEGT. V was trimmed by 6 bases and J by 3 bases, leaving 3 bases between them. This CDR3 is built from 11 residues. The CDR3 nucleotides read TGTGCCAGCAGGGGTGGAAACACCATATATTTT. It yields the protein CASRGGNTIYF.

This clonotype was observed many times. The rearrangement joins TRBV7-9 to TRBJ2-7; 9 bases are shared with TRBD2. CDR1 is SEHNR, CDR2 FQNEAQ, per germline (reference sequence). The CDR3 contains 17 residues. J lost 5 bases, V lost 5 bases, and 16 bases had no gene match. As DNA, the CDR3 is TGTGCCAGCAGCCCCAAGTTCGGTTCTAGCGGGACCCACGAGCAGTACTTC. It encodes CASSPKFGSSGTHEQYF.

The chain joins TRBV7-8 to TRBJ2-3; D gene ambiguous. V was cut by 2 bases and J by 6 bases, with 9 bases left in between. This CDR3 is built from 13 residues. Germline CDR1 SGHVS, CDR2 FQNEAQ. DNA of the CDR3: TGTGCCAGCAGCTTACTCATGCGGGATACGCAGTATTTT. Protein product: CASSLLMRDTQYF.